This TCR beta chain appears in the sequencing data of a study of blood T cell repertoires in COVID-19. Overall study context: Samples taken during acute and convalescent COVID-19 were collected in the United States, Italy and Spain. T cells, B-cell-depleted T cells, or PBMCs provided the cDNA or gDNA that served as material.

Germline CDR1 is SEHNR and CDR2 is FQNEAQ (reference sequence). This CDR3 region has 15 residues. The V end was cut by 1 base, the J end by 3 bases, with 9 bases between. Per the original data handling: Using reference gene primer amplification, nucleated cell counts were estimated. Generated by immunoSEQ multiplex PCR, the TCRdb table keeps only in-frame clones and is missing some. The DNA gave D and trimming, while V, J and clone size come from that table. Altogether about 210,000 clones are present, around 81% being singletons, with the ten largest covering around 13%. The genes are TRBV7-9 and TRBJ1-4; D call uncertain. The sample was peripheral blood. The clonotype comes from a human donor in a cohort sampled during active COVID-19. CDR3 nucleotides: TGTGCCAGCAGCTTAGATGAGGGCTCTAATGAAAAACTGTTTTTT. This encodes CASSLDEGSNEKLFF.